This T cell receptor (beta chain) originates from a study of PD-L1 blockade in urothelial cancer. The wider study: Patients' histories included 0 to 3 prior chemotherapy regimens. Blood-derived samples held a median roughly 140,000 T cells. Study findings and constraints: Having blood TCR clonality under the median before treatment predicted better survival.

Clones were sequenced by immunoSEQ multiplex PCR, and TCRdb holds only the in-frame ones, with some missing. The top ten clones hold 1.5% to 2% of a sample with under 70,000 clones, over 75% of them seen once. Germline loops: CDR1 LGHNA, CDR2 YSLEER. The CDR3 contains 14 residues. With 3 bases clipped from V and 12 bases from J, the junction kept 9 bases outside the gene matches. Concerning this clone itself: Its specificity is unknown.

The sample's time point: pretreatment peripheral blood. All patients handed over anywhere from 1 to 8 samples, pretreatment and on-treatment. The material was PBMCs, obtained around atezolizumab (anti-PD-L1) treatment. The receptor comes from a man between 65 and 85 years old with urothelial cancer. V gene TRBV4-3 combines with J gene TRBJ2-1; 9 nucleotides agree with TRBD1. CDR3 sequence (DNA): TGCGCCAGCAGCCACAATAACGGACAGGGGTTGCAGTTCTTC. Translating gives CASSHNNGQGLQFF.